The T cell receptor (beta chain) under discussion was sequenced for a study of blood T cell repertoires in COVID-19. This clone was detected a few times. TCRdb's table, derived via immunoSEQ multiplex PCR, lists solely in-frame clones and lacks some. This table holds 95,000 to 150,000 clones, 65% to 85% found once. The TCR was taken from a woman in her 70s with acute or convalescent COVID-19. Sequenced input: peripheral blood.

This CDR3 reads CASSPDRGRNTEAFF. CDR3 nucleotide sequence: TGTGCCAGCAGCCCAGACAGGGGGCGAAACACTGAAGCTTTCTTT. V is TRBV11-3 and J is TRBJ1-1, with 10 bases that match TRBD1. Germline V gives CDR1 SGHNT, CDR2 YENEEA. The CDR3 loop spans 15 amino acids. The junction had 5 bases not matched to a gene; V was cut back by 5 bases and J by 2 bases.